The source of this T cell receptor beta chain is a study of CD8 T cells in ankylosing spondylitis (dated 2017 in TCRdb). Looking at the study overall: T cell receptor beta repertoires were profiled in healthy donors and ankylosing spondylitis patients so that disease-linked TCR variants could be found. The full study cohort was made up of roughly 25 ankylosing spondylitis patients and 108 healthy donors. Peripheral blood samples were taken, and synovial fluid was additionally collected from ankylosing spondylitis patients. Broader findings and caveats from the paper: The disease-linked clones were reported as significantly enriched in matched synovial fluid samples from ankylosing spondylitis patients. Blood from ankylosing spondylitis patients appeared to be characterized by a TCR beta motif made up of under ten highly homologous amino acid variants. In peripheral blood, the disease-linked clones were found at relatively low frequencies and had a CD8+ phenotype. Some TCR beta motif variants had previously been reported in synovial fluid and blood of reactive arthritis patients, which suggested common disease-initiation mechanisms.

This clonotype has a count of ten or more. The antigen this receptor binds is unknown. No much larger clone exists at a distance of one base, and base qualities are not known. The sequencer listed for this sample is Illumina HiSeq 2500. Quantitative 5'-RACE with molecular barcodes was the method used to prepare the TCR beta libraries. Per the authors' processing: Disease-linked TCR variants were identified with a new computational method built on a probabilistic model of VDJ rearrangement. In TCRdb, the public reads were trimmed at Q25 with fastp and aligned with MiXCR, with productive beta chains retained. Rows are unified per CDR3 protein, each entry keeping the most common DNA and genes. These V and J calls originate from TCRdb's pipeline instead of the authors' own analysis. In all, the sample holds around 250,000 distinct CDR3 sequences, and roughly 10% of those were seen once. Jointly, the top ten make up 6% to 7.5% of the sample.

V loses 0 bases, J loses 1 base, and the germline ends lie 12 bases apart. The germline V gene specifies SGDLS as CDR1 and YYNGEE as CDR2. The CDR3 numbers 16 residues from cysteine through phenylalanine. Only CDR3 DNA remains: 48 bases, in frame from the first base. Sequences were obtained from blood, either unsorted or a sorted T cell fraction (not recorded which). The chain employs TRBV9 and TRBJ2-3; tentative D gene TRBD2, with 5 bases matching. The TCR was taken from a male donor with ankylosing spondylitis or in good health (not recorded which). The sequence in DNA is TGTGCCAGCAGCGTAGATCACGGGGATGGCACAGATACGCAGTATTTT. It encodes CASSVDHGDGTDTQYF.